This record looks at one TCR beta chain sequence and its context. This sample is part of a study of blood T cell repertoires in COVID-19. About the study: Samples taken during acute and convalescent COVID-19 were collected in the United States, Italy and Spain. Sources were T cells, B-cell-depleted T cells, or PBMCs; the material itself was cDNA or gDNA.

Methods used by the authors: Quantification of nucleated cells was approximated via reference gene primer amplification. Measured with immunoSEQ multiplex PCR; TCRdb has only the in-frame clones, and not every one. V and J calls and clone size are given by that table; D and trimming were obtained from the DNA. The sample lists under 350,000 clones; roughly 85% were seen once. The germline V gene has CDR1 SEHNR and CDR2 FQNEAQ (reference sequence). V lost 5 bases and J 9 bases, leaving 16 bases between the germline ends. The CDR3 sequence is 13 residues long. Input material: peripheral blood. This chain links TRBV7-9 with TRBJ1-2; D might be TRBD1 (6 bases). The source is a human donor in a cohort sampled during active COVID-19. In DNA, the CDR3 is TGTGCCAGCAGCCTCGGGACAAACCCCCGCTACACCTTC. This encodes CASSLGTNPRYTF.